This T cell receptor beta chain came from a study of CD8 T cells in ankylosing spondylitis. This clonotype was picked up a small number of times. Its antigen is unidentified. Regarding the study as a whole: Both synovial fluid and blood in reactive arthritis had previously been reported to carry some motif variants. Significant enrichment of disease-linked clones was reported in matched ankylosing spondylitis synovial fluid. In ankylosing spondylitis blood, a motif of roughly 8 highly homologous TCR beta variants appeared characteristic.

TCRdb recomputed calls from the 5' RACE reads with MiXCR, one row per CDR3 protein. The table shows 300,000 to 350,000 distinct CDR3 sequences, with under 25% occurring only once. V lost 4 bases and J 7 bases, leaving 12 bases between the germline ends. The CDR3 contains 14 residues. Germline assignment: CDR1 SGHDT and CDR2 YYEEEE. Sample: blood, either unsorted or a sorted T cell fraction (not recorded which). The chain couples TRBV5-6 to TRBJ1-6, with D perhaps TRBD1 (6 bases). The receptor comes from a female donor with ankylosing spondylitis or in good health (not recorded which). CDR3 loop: CASSVRTENSPLHF. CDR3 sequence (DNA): TGTGCCAGCAGCGTTAGGACAGAGAATTCACCCCTCCACTTT.